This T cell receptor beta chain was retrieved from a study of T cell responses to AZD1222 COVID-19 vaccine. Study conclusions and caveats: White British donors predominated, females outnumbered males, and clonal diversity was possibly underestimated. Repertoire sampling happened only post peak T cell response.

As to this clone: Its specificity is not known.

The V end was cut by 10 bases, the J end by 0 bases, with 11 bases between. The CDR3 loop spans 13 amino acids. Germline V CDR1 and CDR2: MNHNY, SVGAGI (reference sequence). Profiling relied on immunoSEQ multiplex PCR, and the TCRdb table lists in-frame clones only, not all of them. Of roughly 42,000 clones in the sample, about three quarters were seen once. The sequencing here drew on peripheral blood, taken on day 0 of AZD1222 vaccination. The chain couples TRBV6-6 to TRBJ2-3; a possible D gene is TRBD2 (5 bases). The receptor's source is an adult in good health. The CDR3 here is CATGGPSTDTQYF. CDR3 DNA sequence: TGTGCCACCGGAGGTCCTAGCACAGATACGCAGTATTTT.